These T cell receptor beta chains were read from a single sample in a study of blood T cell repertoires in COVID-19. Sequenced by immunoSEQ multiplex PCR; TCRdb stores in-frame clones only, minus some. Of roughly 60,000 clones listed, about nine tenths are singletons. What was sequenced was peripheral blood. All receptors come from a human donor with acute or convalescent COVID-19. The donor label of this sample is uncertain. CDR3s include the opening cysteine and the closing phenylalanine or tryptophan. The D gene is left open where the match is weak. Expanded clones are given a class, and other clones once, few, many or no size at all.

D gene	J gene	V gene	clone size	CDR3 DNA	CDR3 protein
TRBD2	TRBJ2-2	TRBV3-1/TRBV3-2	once	TGTGCCAGCAGCCGGACTAGCGGGACCGGGGAGCTGTTTTTT	CASSRTSGTGELFF
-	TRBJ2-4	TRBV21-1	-	TGTGCCAGCAGCAAGTTAGGGCGGGGAGGCAAAAACATTCAGTACTTC	CASSKLGRGGKNIQYF
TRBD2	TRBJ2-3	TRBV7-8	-	TGTGCCAGCAGCCCCCTTTTCCAGCGGGAGGCGGGTACGCAGTATTTT	CASSPLFQREAGTQYF
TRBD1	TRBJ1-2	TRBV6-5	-	TGTGCCAGCAGCCGGACAGGGAGTGATGGTGGCTACACCTTC	CASSRTGSDGGYTF
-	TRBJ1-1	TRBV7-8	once	TGTGCCAGCAGCTTTTACTCAGGGGCTCACACTGAAGCTTTCTTT	CASSFYSGAHTEAFF
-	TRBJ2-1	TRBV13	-	TGTGCCAGCAGCCCCATCATAGGAGGGGACGAGCAGTTCTTC	CASSPIIGGDEQFF
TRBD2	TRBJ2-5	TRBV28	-	TGTGCCAGCAGTTCGACTAGCGGGCTCCAAGAGACCCAGTACTTC	CASSSTSGLQETQYF
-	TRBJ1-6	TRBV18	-	TGTGCCAGCTCACCACAGGGACAAGCTAATTCACCCCTCCACTTT	CASSPQGQANSPLHF
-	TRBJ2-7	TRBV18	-	TGTGCCAGCTCACCCCCGACAGCTACTGACGAGCAGTACTTC	CASSPPTATDEQYF
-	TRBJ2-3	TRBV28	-	TGTGCCAGCAGTTTAGCGGGCCCCACAGATACGCAGTATTTT	CASSLAGPTDTQYF
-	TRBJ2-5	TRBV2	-	TGTGCCAGCAGTGTGGACTCGGAGGGGGAGACCCAGTACTTC	CASSVDSEGETQYF
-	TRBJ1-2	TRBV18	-	TGTGCCAGCTCACCAAAAAACGGGGGGCTGAACTATGGCTACACCTTC	CASSPKNGGLNYGYTF
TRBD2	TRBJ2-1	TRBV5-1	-	TGCGCCAGCAGCTTACTTCTCGGGATAGCGGGGGACCCTTTTAGATTGCAGTCGAACAATGAGCAGTTCTTC	CASSLLLGIAGDPFRLQSNNEQFF
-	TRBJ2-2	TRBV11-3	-	TGTGCCAGCAGCTTAGGACCATCCAGCGGCGGGGAGCTGTTTTTT	CASSLGPSSGGELFF
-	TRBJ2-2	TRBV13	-	TGTGCCAGCAGCTTAGAGGCCAGAGAGGGTCCCGTCACCGGGGAGCTGTTTTTT	CASSLEAREGPVTGELFF
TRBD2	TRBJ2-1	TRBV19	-	TGTGCCAGTAGTATTACCCGGGGGGGCTCGAATGAGCAGTTCTTC	CASSITRGGSNEQFF
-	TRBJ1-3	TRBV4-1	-	TGCGCCAGCAGCCAAGAGGGCTTGTATGGAAACACCATATATTTT	CASSQEGLYGNTIYF
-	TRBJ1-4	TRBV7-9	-	TGTGCCAGCAGCGCACGGGGGTATTGGGGCCCTAATGAAAAACTGTTTTTT	CASSARGYWGPNEKLFF
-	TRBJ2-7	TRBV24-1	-	TGTGCCACCAGTGATCCCACGGGGTACGAGCAGTACTTC	CATSDPTGYEQYF
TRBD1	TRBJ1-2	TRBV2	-	TGTGCCAGCAGAGGGGACAGGGAAGTAGGCTACACCTTC	CASRGDREVGYTF